A selection of T cell receptor beta chains follows, all from one sample in a study of T cells expressing NK-cell markers. TCRdb re-called the 5' RACE reads, yielding one record per CDR3 amino acid sequence without DNA. The sample totals fewer than 16,000 distinct CDR3 sequences. Sequences were obtained from blood T cells: a sorted CD56 or NKG2C T cell subset, CD4+ or CD8+ T cells, or bulk PBMC T cells (not recorded which). These receptors came from a man between 18 and 69 years old in good health. Each CDR3 is given with its conserved first and last residue. The order of the fields is V gene, J gene, CDR3 protein.

>TRBV15|TRBJ2-3
CATSRTRLDRTDTQYF
>TRBV5-6|TRBJ1-1
CASSFGQEAFF
>TRBV29-1|TRBJ1-5
CSVDRGRSNQPQHF
>TRBV12-3/TRBV12-4|TRBJ1-1
CASSLSVSRRAYTEAFF
>TRBV12-3/TRBV12-4|TRBJ1-2
CASSLGTGDGYTF
>TRBV28|TRBJ2-2
CASRSGGQGTGELFF
>TRBV5-1|TRBJ1-1
CASSPVGAGREAFF
>TRBV20-1|TRBJ2-4
CSAFRRNRLAKNIQYF
>TRBV7-3|TRBJ2-1
CASSFTGINEQFF
>TRBV11-2|TRBJ2-5
CASSLLLGGSLETQYF
>TRBV5-1|TRBJ2-2
CASSSTEIAGGRELFF
>TRBV21-1|TRBJ2-7
CASSTTRDRLLEQYF
>TRBV20-1|TRBJ2-5
CSARSGLAGGYQETQYF
>TRBV7-2|TRBJ2-4
CASSTSGGGLNIQYF
>TRBV5-1|TRBJ2-7
CASSDLYEQYF
>TRBV5-1|TRBJ2-1
CASSWTGGAGYEQFF
>TRBV4-3|TRBJ2-5
CASSQDFTSGAQETQYF
>TRBV6-5|TRBJ1-2
CASSSPRDRGQNGYTF
>TRBV10-3|TRBJ2-7
CAISDKGFQYF
>TRBV28|TRBJ2-2
CASSLRVGVVTGELFF
>TRBV6-5|TRBJ2-1
CASSYTGGSSYNEQFF
>TRBV7-2|TRBJ2-2
CASSTGDTGELFF
>TRBV27|TRBJ2-1
CASSLTGGYNEQFF
>TRBV5-1|TRBJ2-3
CASSLALSGDTDTQYF